These 15 T cell receptor beta chains came from one sample sequenced in a study of blood T cell repertoires in COVID-19. The data were produced by immunoSEQ multiplex PCR, yet TCRdb's version contains in-frame clones alone and is incomplete. This table has about 410,000 clones, approximately 89% appearing once. The sample was peripheral blood. Receptors originate from a woman aged 35 to 49 with COVID-19, enrolled during active disease.

The chain links TRBV9 to TRBJ2-3; 12 bases agree with TRBD2. The CDR3 runs to 17 residues. The trim removed 3 bases at V and 2 bases at J, leaving 7 bases unmatched. The germline gives CDR1 SGDLS, CDR2 YYNGEE. The CDR3 loop is CASSASRLAGATDTQYF. The CDR3 DNA reads as TGTGCCAGCAGCGCATCAAGACTAGCGGGGGCCACAGATACGCAGTATTTT.

This clone was counted once. The junction shows a germline mismatch at one end, possibly a read error. The V call is TRBV30, the J call TRBJ1-6; D is undetermined. The CDR3 loop spans 12 amino acids. Germline V CDR1 and CDR2: GTSNPN, SVGIG (reference sequence). CDR3 sequence (DNA): TGTGCCTGGAGTTCCTACAATTCACCCCTCCACTTT. As protein: CAWSSYNSPLHF.

The count of this clone is one. This rearrangement joins TRBV5-1 to TRBJ2-1, with a possible D match to TRBD2 (5 bases). Trimming took 1 base from V and 9 from J, leaving 11 bases between them. The CDR3 sequence is 13 residues long. Germline values: CDR1 SGHRS, CDR2 YFSETQ. The CDR3 protein is CASSLSGTGEQFF. Written as DNA, the CDR3 is TGCGCCAGCAGCTTGAGCGGAACTGGTGAGCAGTTCTTC.

V and J are TRBV28 and TRBJ2-7, with TRBD1 as a possible D gene (6 bases). Germline-derived CDR1 and CDR2 are MDHEN and SYDVKM. V was clipped by 7 bases and J by 6 bases, with 19 bases between them. This CDR3 contains 14 residues. The CDR3 here is CASTRRNRAIEQYF. The CDR3, as DNA: TGTGCCAGCACCCGACGGAACAGGGCTATCGAGCAGTACTTC.

This chain connects TRBV9 to TRBJ2-7; D might be TRBD1 (5 bases). Germline CDR1 SGDLS, CDR2 YYNGEE. This CDR3 has 14 amino acids. V shed 3 bases and J shed 5 bases, with 15 bases lying between them. CDR3 bases: TGTGCCAGCAGCGCCGGCCTCAGGGCGGACGAGCAGTACTTC. Translated: CASSAGLRADEQYF.

The rearrangement joins TRBV6-5 to TRBJ1-2, with D maybe TRBD1 (5 bases). The V gene lost 2 bases and the J gene lost 1 base, with 11 bases spanning the gap. Germline V gene sequence: CDR1 MNHEY, CDR2 SVGAGI. This CDR3 contains 15 residues. This chain's CDR3 is CASSYLGQGNYGYTF. CDR3 coding DNA: TGTGCCAGCAGTTACCTTGGGCAGGGTAACTATGGCTACACCTTC.

J is TRBJ1-5 and V is TRBV3-1 (or the pseudogene TRBV3-2); 9 bases agree with TRBD1. Per the germline V gene, CDR1 is LGHDT and CDR2 is YNNKEL (reference sequence). There are 18 residues in the CDR3. Trimming removed 0 bases from V and 1 base from J; junction bases left unmatched: 7. DNA of the CDR3: TGTGCCAGCAGCCAAGAGACCGGGACAGGGAAAAGCAATCAGCCCCAGCATTTT. Protein sequence: CASSQETGTGKSNQPQHF.

V gene TRBV5-1 combines with J gene TRBJ2-5, with 14 positions matching TRBD2. The J segment lost 0 bases and the V segment lost 6 bases, leaving 4 bases of the junction unmatched. Germline V gene data show CDR1 as SGHRS and CDR2 as YFSETQ. The CDR3 spans 16 residues. The CDR3 protein is CASTRTSGRYQETQYF. The DNA for the CDR3 is TGCGCCAGCACAAGGACTAGCGGGAGGTACCAAGAGACCCAGTACTTC.

V and J are TRBV7-8 and TRBJ2-7; 9 bases agree with TRBD2. CDR3 size: 16 residues. The ends lost 5 bases at V and 2 bases at J; junction bases unmatched: 10. Germline loops: CDR1 SGHVS, CDR2 FQNEAQ. The chain's CDR3 is CASSRDQVAGAYEQYF. CDR3 bases: TGTGCCAGCAGCCGAGACCAGGTAGCGGGGGCCTACGAGCAGTACTTC. Using reference TRBV7-8 and TRBJ2-7 for the parts outside the CDR3, the full variable domain is GAGVSQSPRYKVAKRGQDVALRCDPISGHVSLFWYQQALGQGPEFLTYFQNEAQLDKSGLPSDRFFAERPEGSVSTLKIQRTQQEDSAVYLCASSRDQVAGAYEQYFGPGTRLTVT.

This chain links TRBV5-6 with TRBJ1-2, with a weak D call TRBD1 (5 bases). Germline CDR1 reads SGHDT; CDR2 reads YYEEEE. The CDR3 sequence is 16 residues long. V was trimmed by 0 bases and J by 4 bases, leaving 16 bases between them. The CDR3 DNA is TGTGCCAGCAGCTTGGCCGGGGGACGAACCGCCTATGGCTACACCTTC. It is translated as CASSLAGGRTAYGYTF.

This clone has a single count. The rearrangement links TRBV19 to TRBJ2-1, with D maybe TRBD2 (5 bases). This CDR3 is built from 12 residues. CDR1 LNHDA and CDR2 SQIVND come from the germline V gene (reference sequence). The V end was cut by 3 bases, the J end by 8 bases, with 8 bases between. The CDR3 here is CASSILRDEQFF. In DNA form, the CDR3 reads TGTGCCAGTAGTATCCTGAGGGATGAGCAGTTCTTC.

The CDR3 protein is CATWTGEAKNIQYF. In DNA form, the CDR3 reads TGTGCCACCTGGACAGGGGAGGCCAAAAACATTCAGTACTTC. This chain joins TRBV24-1 and TRBJ2-4; TRBD1 matches 9 bases. Germline CDR1 reads KGHDR; CDR2 reads SFDVKD. The CDR3 contains 14 residues. Losses at the gene ends were 9 bases for V and 1 base for J; bases not matched to a gene: 3.

Concerning this clone itself: Mismatch with germline at one junction end may stem from a read error. The chain links TRBV10-3 to TRBJ2-3; possible D gene TRBD2, 6 bases. There are 16 residues in the CDR3. Germline loops: CDR1 ENHRY, CDR2 SYGVKD. This CDR3 is CASKGKVAAGTDMQYF. CDR3 nucleotides: TGTGCCTCCAAGGGAAAGGTAGCGGCGGGCACAGATATGCAGTATTTT.

The chain uses TRBV10-3 and TRBJ1-1, with 10 bases fitting TRBD1. V gave up 0 bases and J gave up 7 bases; unmatched junction bases: 5. The CDR3 is made up of 15 amino acids. The V gene's germline CDR1 is ENHRY and CDR2 SYGVKD. The CDR3 sequence: CAISESDRGVVEAFF. For the CDR3, the DNA is TGTGCCATCAGTGAGTCGGACAGGGGGGTCGTTGAAGCTTTCTTT.

The rearrangement links TRBV12-5 to TRBJ2-7; tentative D call: TRBD2 (5 bases). V gave up 3 bases and J gave up 4 bases, with 10 bases separating them. Germline-derived CDR1 and CDR2 are LGHNT and FRNRAP. This CDR3 comprises 13 residues. CDR3 in DNA: TGTGCTAGTGGTTTCTCCGGGGAATACGAGCAGTACTTC. Amino acids: CASGFSGEYEQYF.